This TCR beta chain was recovered during a study of OX40 agonist ivuxolimab in advanced cancers. Clones were read by immunoSEQ multiplex PCR, and TCRdb kept only the in-frame ones, dropping some. The sample contains more than 45,000 clones, about 85% of which appear only once. The germline CDR1 and CDR2 sequences are MDHEN and SYDVKM. The V end lost 4 bases, the J end lost 6 bases, and 13 bases lay between the germline ends. The CDR3 spans 13 residues. The TCR originated in an adult with an advanced solid tumor such as melanoma, head and neck, liver or kidney cancer. This sequence joins TRBV28 and TRBJ2-7; perhaps TRBD1 as D (6 bases). The sample was CD4+ or CD8+ T cells sorted from blood, taken in a trial of the OX40 agonist ivuxolimab. CDR3: CASSSTGIIEQYF. CDR3 nucleotide sequence: TGTGCCAGCAGTTCGACAGGAATAATCGAGCAGTACTTC.